The entry that follows covers one TCR beta chain sequence. The data were produced by immunoSEQ multiplex PCR, yet TCRdb's version contains in-frame clones alone and is incomplete. There are 95,000 to 150,000 clones in the sample; more than 80% occur only once, and approximately 27% lies in the top ten. Germline CDR1 reads SEHNR; CDR2 reads FQNEAQ (reference sequence). This CDR3 is built from 13 residues. After removal of 5 bases from V and 8 bases from J, the junction contained 5 bases not matched to a gene. This sample was included in a study of blood T cell repertoires in COVID-19. This receptor was identified in a man in his 70s with active or convalescent COVID-19. J is TRBJ1-2 and V is TRBV7-9, with 10 bases matching TRBD1. Sequenced: peripheral blood. In DNA, the CDR3 is TGTGCCAGCAGCCAGGGACAGGGGAGCGGCTACACCTTC. Amino acid sequence: CASSQGQGSGYTF.